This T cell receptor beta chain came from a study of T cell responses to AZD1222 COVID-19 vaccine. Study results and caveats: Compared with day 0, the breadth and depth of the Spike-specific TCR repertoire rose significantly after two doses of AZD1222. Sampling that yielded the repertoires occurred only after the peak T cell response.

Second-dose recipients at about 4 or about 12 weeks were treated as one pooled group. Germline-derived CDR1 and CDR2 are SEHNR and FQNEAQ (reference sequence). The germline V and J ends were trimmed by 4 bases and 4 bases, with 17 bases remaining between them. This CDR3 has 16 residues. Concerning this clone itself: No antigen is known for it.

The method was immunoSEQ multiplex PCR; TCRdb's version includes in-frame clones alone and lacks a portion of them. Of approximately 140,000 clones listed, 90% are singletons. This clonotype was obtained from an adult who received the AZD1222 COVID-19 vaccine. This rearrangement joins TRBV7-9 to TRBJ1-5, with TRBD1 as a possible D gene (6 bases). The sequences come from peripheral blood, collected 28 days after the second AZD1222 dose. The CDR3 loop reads CASSSGRGQINQPQHF. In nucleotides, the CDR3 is TGTGCCAGCAGCTCCGGTAGGGGACAAATAAATCAGCCCCAGCATTTT.